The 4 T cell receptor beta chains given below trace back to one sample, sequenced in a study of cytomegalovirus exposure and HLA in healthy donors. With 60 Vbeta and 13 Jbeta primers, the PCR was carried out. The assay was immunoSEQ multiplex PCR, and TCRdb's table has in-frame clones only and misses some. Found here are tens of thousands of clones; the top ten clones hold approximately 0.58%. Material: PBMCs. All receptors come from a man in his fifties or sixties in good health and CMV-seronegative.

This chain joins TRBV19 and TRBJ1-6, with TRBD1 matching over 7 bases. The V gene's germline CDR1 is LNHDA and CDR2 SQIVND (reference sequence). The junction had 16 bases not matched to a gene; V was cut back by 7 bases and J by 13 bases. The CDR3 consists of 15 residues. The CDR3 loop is CASTPSRSGGLPLHF. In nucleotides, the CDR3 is TGTGCCAGTACCCCCTCCCGTTCAGGGGGGTTGCCCCTCCACTTT.

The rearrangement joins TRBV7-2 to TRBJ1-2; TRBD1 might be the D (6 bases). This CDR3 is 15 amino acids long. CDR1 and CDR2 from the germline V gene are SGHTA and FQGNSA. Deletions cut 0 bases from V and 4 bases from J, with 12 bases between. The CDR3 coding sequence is TGTGCCAGCAGCTTAGCTACAGGGAACCCCTATGGCTACACCTTC. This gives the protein CASSLATGNPYGYTF.

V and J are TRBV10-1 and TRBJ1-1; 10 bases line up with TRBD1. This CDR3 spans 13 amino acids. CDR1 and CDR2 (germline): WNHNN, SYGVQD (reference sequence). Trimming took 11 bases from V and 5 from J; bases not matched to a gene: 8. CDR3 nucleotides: TGCGCCCTCCCGGACAGGGGGAGGACTGAAGCTTTCTTT. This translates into CALPDRGRTEAFF.

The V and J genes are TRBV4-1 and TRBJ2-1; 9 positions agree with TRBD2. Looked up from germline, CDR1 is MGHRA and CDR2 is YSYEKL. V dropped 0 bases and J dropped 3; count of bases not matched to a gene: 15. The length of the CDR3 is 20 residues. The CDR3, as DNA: TGCGCCAGCAGCCAAGATCTCGTCCTCGGGCGGGGGGGACGCTACAATGAGCAGTTCTTC. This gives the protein CASSQDLVLGRGGRYNEQFF.